The 32 T cell receptor beta chains given below trace back to one sample, sequenced in a study of shared clonotypes between healthy human individuals. CD45RO-negative, CCR7-positively selected cells formed the naive CD8 fraction, excluding terminally differentiated effector memory CD45RA+ cells. Sequencing was performed with immunoSEQ multiplex PCR; in TCRdb, only in-frame clones are kept and a portion is missing. The data contain about 2.2 million clones, approximately 92% of them singletons. Sequenced material: naive CD8+ T cells from PBMCs. The receptors derive from a man in his late teens or twenties in good health. Some clones in this sample may be carry-over from other donors' samples.

The J gene is TRBJ2-1, the V gene TRBV14; D could derive from TRBD1 or TRBD2 (5 bases each). Trimming took 4 bases from V and 4 from J, leaving 8 bases between them. Looked up from germline, CDR1 is SGHDN and CDR2 is FVKESK. This CDR3 spans 13 amino acids. Here the CDR3 DNA reads TGTGCCAGCAGCCCATGGGGGTACAATGAGCAGTTCTTC. Its translation is CASSPWGYNEQFF.

The V gene is TRBV11-2, the J gene TRBJ2-7; D remains ambiguous. The CDR3 covers 13 residues. The germline CDR1 and CDR2 sequences are SGHAT and FQNNGV. V lost 4 bases and J lost 2, with 9 bases in between. The chain's CDR3 is CASSWAGTYEQYF. CDR3 nucleotide sequence: TGTGCCAGCAGCTGGGCAGGAACCTACGAGCAGTACTTC. The whole variable domain, remainder taken from reference TRBV11-2 and TRBJ2-7, is EAGVAQSPRYKIIEKRQSVAFWCNPISGHATLYWYQQILGQGPKLLIQFQNNGVVDDSQLPKDRFSAERLKGVDSTLKIQPAKLEDSAVYLCASSWAGTYEQYFGPGTRLTVT.

The chain combines TRBV9 with TRBJ2-5; the match to TRBD2 covers 8 bases. V trimming: 6 bases; J trimming: 4 bases; junction bases outside the gene matches: 8. The CDR3 runs to 14 residues. Germline V lookup: CDR1 SGDLS, CDR2 YYNGEE. The CDR3 bases are TGTGCCAGCACCCCGGGGGGGAAGCCAGAGACCCAGTACTTC. It codes for CASTPGGKPETQYF.

The J gene is TRBJ2-2, the V gene TRBV7-2; maybe TRBD1 (5 bases). CDR1 SGHTA and CDR2 FQGNSA come from the germline V gene. The CDR3 has 14 residues. The ends were cut back, 4 bases at V and 3 bases at J, with 9 bases in the middle. CDR3 nucleotides: TGTGCCAGCAGCTCCGGACACTACACCGGGGAGCTGTTTTTT. Translating it yields CASSSGHYTGELFF. The whole variable domain, filled in from reference TRBV7-2 and TRBJ2-2, reads GAGVSQSPSNKVTEKGKDVELRCDPISGHTALYWYRQSLGQGLEFLIYFQGNSAPDKSGLPSDRFSAERTGGSVSTLTIQRTQQEDSAVYLCASSSGHYTGELFFGEGSRLTVL.

This chain joins TRBV7-2 and TRBJ2-7; 7 bases map to TRBD2. Germline V gene data show CDR1 as SGHTA and CDR2 as FQGNSA. CDR3 size: 15 residues. The J segment lost 6 bases and the V segment lost 3 bases, leaving 11 bases of the junction unmatched. In DNA form, the CDR3 reads TGTGCCAGCAGCTTCGGTTGGGGAGGGCTCGCCGAGCAGTACTTC. This codes for CASSFGWGGLAEQYF.

This clone was detected a few times. This chain connects TRBV27 to TRBJ1-5, with D possibly matching TRBD1 (6 bases). CDR1 and CDR2 (germline): MNHEY, SMNVEV (reference sequence). The CDR3 contains 13 residues. Trimming cost V 4 bases and J 5 bases, with 9 bases left between them. The DNA of the CDR3 is TGTGCCAGCAGTTCAGGGGTGCATCAGCCCCAGCATTTT. It yields the protein CASSSGVHQPQHF.

This chain connects TRBV5-1 to TRBJ2-3; tentatively, D is TRBD1 (7 bases). CDR1 and CDR2 (germline): SGHRS, YFSETQ. V was cut by 0 bases and J by 4 bases, with 12 bases left in between. The CDR3 sequence is 15 residues long. This chain's CDR3 is CASSLVEGAADTQYF. In nucleotides, the CDR3 is TGCGCCAGCAGCTTGGTGGAGGGGGCCGCAGATACGCAGTATTTT.

As DNA, the CDR3 is TGTGCCAGCAGCTGGGCTAGCGGGGTCAATGAGCAGTTCTTC. Amino acid sequence: CASSWASGVNEQFF. The chain has TRBV5-4 and TRBJ2-1; 9 nucleotides match TRBD2. J was trimmed by 6 bases and V by 3 bases; bases with no gene match: 4. Germline values: CDR1 SGHNT, CDR2 YYREEE (reference sequence). This CDR3 region has 14 residues.

The gene calls are TRBV9 and TRBJ2-7; TRBD1 agrees at 7 bases. J was trimmed by 4 bases and V by 4 bases; bases with no gene match: 14. This CDR3 has 16 amino acids. Germline V gene data show CDR1 as SGDLS and CDR2 as YYNGEE. CDR3 protein: CASSLTGTAIEYEQYF. CDR3 DNA: TGTGCCAGCAGCTTGACCGGGACAGCGATCGAATACGAGCAGTACTTC.

Concerning this clone itself: Other DNA variants within this sample encode the same CDR3. The V and J genes are TRBV6-5 and TRBJ2-7; no clear D. Germline CDR1 and CDR2: MNHEY and SVGAGI. V was clipped by 0 bases and J by 1 base, with 7 bases between them. The CDR3 has 14 residues. CDR3 region: CASSYSAGSYEQYF. CDR3 bases: TGTGCCAGCAGTTACTCAGCCGGATCCTACGAGCAGTACTTC.

The V call is TRBV28, the J call TRBJ2-7; D is possibly TRBD2 (5 bases). Trimming removed 3 bases at V and 6 bases at J, with 9 bases between. CDR1 and CDR2 from the germline V gene are MDHEN and SYDVKM. The CDR3 is 12 residues long. The CDR3 spells CASSLGASEQYF. CDR3 sequence (DNA): TGTGCCAGCAGTTTGGGAGCCAGCGAGCAGTACTTC.

The gene calls are TRBV27 and TRBJ2-2; the match to TRBD1 covers 9 bases. This CDR3 is 17 amino acids long. Trimming removed 8 bases from V and 0 bases from J; junction bases left unmatched: 10. CDR1 MNHEY and CDR2 SMNVEV come from the germline V gene (reference sequence). The CDR3 nucleotides are TGTGCCAGCTCATCGGACAGGGGAGGCCCGAACACCGGGGAGCTGTTTTTT. Translation: CASSSDRGGPNTGELFF.

This clone was seen only once. The chain is built from TRBV5-5 and TRBJ2-1, with D perhaps matching TRBD1 (5 bases). Trimming took 0 bases from V and 5 from J, leaving 18 bases between them. Per the germline V gene, CDR1 is SGHKS and CDR2 is YYEKEE (reference sequence). CDR3 length: 17 amino acids. The DNA for the CDR3 is TGTGCCAGCAGCTTGGCCCCAAGGCAGGGCTTCCACAATGAGCAGTTCTTC. Translating gives CASSLAPRQGFHNEQFF.

The table lists this clone with a count of one. This chain connects TRBV5-1 to TRBJ2-7; 16 positions match TRBD2. From germline, CDR1 is SGHRS and CDR2 YFSETQ. V dropped 6 bases and J dropped 7; count of bases not matched to a gene: 28. The CDR3 extends over 22 amino acids. In DNA, the CDR3 is TGCGCCAGCACGGTGGGGACTAGCTCTATGTGGGGACTAGCGGGAGGGCCTGAAGAGCAGTACTTC. It codes for CASTVGTSSMWGLAGGPEEQYF.

V usage is TRBV15 and J usage is TRBJ2-7; unclear D gene. Per germline, CDR1 LNHNV and CDR2 YYDKDF (reference sequence). V lost 6 bases and J lost 6, with 12 bases in between. This CDR3 contains 12 residues. DNA of the CDR3: TGTGCCACCAGAGGGTTTAGAGGCGAGCAGTACTTC. Translation: CATRGFRGEQYF.

The chain links TRBV30 to TRBJ2-3, with D perhaps TRBD1 (6 bases). V was pared by 3 bases and J by 2 bases, with 15 bases between. In germline, CDR1 is GTSNPN, CDR2 SVGIG (reference sequence). This CDR3 has 15 residues. The CDR3 coding sequence is TGTGCCTGGAGAATGATGGGGGCCCCCACAGATACGCAGTATTTT. Translated, it gives CAWRMMGAPTDTQYF.

This clone was seen just once. J is TRBJ2-3 and V is TRBV7-9; 10 bases line up with TRBD1. This CDR3 is built from 15 residues. Unmatched junction bases numbered 5, after V lost 6 bases and J lost 2 bases. From germline, CDR1 is SEHNR and CDR2 FQNEAQ (reference sequence). CDR3 loop: CASRRTGGATDTQYF. The CDR3 DNA is TGTGCCAGCAGGCGGACAGGGGGTGCCACAGATACGCAGTATTTT. The full variable domain, completed using reference TRBV7-9 and TRBJ2-3, is DTGVSQNPRHKITKRGQNVTFRCDPISEHNRLYWYRQTLGQGPEFLTYFQNEAQLEKSRLLSDRFSAERPKGSFSTLEIQRTEQGDSAMYLCASRRTGGATDTQYFGPGTRLTVL.

The J gene is TRBJ2-1, the V gene TRBV19, with D maybe TRBD2 (5 bases). CDR3 length: 15 residues. Trimming removed 5 bases from V and 1 base from J, with 12 bases in between. CDR1 LNHDA and CDR2 SQIVND come from the germline V gene (reference sequence). CDR3 sequence reads: CASSLGSGSYNEQFF. The CDR3 DNA follows: TGTGCCAGTAGTTTAGGGAGTGGGTCCTACAATGAGCAGTTCTTC. Using reference TRBV19 and TRBJ2-1 for the parts outside the CDR3, the full variable domain is DGGITQSPKYLFRKEGQNVTLSCEQNLNHDAMYWYRQDPGQGLRLIYYSQIVNDFQKGDIAEGYSVSREKKESFPLTVTSAQKNPTAFYLCASSLGSGSYNEQFFGPGTRLTVL.

The chain couples TRBV10-3 to TRBJ2-2; 7 bases map to TRBD1. Per germline, CDR1 ENHRY and CDR2 SYGVKD. Unmatched junction bases numbered 4, after V lost 0 bases and J lost 3 bases. The CDR3 consists of 16 residues. In nucleotides, the CDR3 is TGTGCCATCAGTGAGTCAGGGGGCTTCGACACCGGGGAGCTGTTTTTT. It translates to CAISESGGFDTGELFF.

This clone has only one observation. The genes are TRBV2 and TRBJ1-1; D perhaps matches TRBD1 (5 bases). Looked up from germline, CDR1 is SNHLY and CDR2 is FYNNEI. Trimming cost V 7 bases and J 3 bases, with 9 bases left between them. The CDR3 extends over 12 amino acids. CDR3 in DNA: TGTGCCAGCACCCCCAGGGACACTGAAGCTTTCTTT. Translated: CASTPRDTEAFF.

The V call is TRBV15, the J call TRBJ2-7; no clear D gene. From germline, CDR1 is LNHNV and CDR2 YYDKDF (reference sequence). V shed 5 bases and J shed 4 bases, with 12 bases lying between them. This CDR3 is 13 amino acids long. CDR3 DNA: TGTGCCACCAGCGACGGAGTACGGTACGAGCAGTACTTC. Amino acid sequence: CATSDGVRYEQYF.

The J gene is TRBJ2-7, the V gene TRBV9, with D possibly being TRBD1 (6 bases). The CDR3 spans 15 residues. Trimming stripped 4 bases from V and 2 bases from J, with 16 bases between. Germline V gene sequence: CDR1 SGDLS, CDR2 YYNGEE. Here the CDR3 reads CASSPQGMLTYEQYF. The DNA for the CDR3 is TGTGCCAGCAGCCCCCAGGGGATGCTTACCTACGAGCAGTACTTC.

The rearrangement uses TRBV27 and TRBJ2-3; 13 bases agree with TRBD2. V dropped 5 bases and J dropped 0; count of bases not matched to a gene: 11. The CDR3 length is 19 residues. The germline V gene encodes CDR1 MNHEY and CDR2 SMNVEV (reference sequence). The DNA of the CDR3 is TGTGCCAGCAGTCCGGGACTAGCGGGGTGGGGGGCTAGCACAGATACGCAGTATTTT. As protein: CASSPGLAGWGASTDTQYF.

V gene TRBV4-1 combines with J gene TRBJ2-1; 11 bases map to TRBD1. The CDR3 length is 15 residues. The V gene's germline CDR1 is MGHRA and CDR2 YSYEKL. Trimming at V came to 6 bases and at J to 4 bases, leaving 5 bases not matched to a gene. CDR3 in DNA: TGCGCCAGCAGTTATCGGGACAGGGGGTACAATGAGCAGTTCTTC. Amino acids: CASSYRDRGYNEQFF.

This clone was detected only once. The rearrangement links TRBV27 to TRBJ2-7; D possibly matches TRBD1 or TRBD2 (5 bases each). V was shortened by 4 bases and J by 4 bases, with 17 bases between the two germline ends. Germline V gene sequence: CDR1 MNHEY, CDR2 SMNVEV (reference sequence). The length of the CDR3 is 15 residues. The CDR3 sequence: CASSSQIGAWYEQYF. CDR3 sequence (DNA): TGTGCCAGCAGTTCCCAGATCGGGGCATGGTACGAGCAGTACTTC.

V is TRBV10-3 and J is TRBJ1-3; the D is unclear. V lost 9 bases to trimming and J lost 0 bases, with 9 bases between them. The V gene's germline CDR1 is ENHRY and CDR2 SYGVKD. The CDR3 consists of 13 residues. The CDR3 here is CAIRESSGNTIYF. In DNA form, the CDR3 reads TGTGCCATACGGGAGTCCTCTGGAAACACCATATATTTT.

This clone has just a few counts. The chain combines TRBV19 with TRBJ1-1, with D unresolved. The CDR3 runs 16 residues. The germline V and J ends were trimmed by 3 bases and 0 bases, with 14 bases remaining between them. Germline V CDR1 and CDR2: LNHDA, SQIVND (reference sequence). The CDR3 reads CASSIMGGSLNTEAFF. In DNA, the CDR3 is TGTGCCAGTAGTATCATGGGCGGATCCTTGAACACTGAAGCTTTCTTT.

This chain uses TRBV6-1 with TRBJ1-5; 8 bases fit TRBD1. V lost 3 bases and J lost 6; bases outside the gene matches: 7. The germline CDR1 and CDR2 sequences are MNHNS and SASEGT. The CDR3 has 15 amino acids. CDR3 in amino acids: CASSEWTGNGQPQHF. The DNA for the CDR3 is TGTGCCAGCAGTGAGTGGACAGGGAATGGTCAGCCCCAGCATTTT.

This clone appeared once. The chain carries TRBV9 and TRBJ2-3, with D possibly TRBD2 on 6 matching bases. Germline V CDR1 and CDR2: SGDLS, YYNGEE. CDR3 length: 16 residues. With 3 bases removed from V and 5 bases from J, the gap between germline ends came to 19 bases. CDR3 bases: TGTGCCAGCAGCGAACAGACTAGTAGGGGCGAAGATACGCAGTATTTT. It codes for CASSEQTSRGEDTQYF.

This clone showed up just once. The V call is TRBV25-1, the J call TRBJ2-3, with D maybe TRBD1 (6 bases). This CDR3 spans 14 amino acids. Germline V gives CDR1 MGHDK, CDR2 SYGVNS. V lost 5 bases, J lost 1 base, and 10 bases lay in between. The DNA of the CDR3 is TGTGCCAGCAGTCCAGGGGAAGGCACAGATACGCAGTATTTT. Amino acids: CASSPGEGTDTQYF.

The rearrangement joins TRBV7-9 to TRBJ1-1; 7 bases agree with TRBD1. The CDR3 loop spans 14 amino acids. The junction had 5 bases not matched to a gene; V was cut back by 3 bases and J by 4 bases. CDR1 and CDR2 from the germline V gene are SEHNR and FQNEAQ (reference sequence). The CDR3 DNA follows: TGTGCCAGCAGCTTCAGACAGGGTGGCACTGAAGCTTTCTTT. It is translated as CASSFRQGGTEAFF.

The chain has TRBV21-1 and TRBJ2-7. TRBV21-1 is a pseudogene segment. The CDR3 runs to 14 residues. Here the CDR3 reads CASSKDWGTYEQYF. The CDR3, as DNA: TGTGCCAGCAGCAAAGACTGGGGGACCTACGAGCAGTACTTC.